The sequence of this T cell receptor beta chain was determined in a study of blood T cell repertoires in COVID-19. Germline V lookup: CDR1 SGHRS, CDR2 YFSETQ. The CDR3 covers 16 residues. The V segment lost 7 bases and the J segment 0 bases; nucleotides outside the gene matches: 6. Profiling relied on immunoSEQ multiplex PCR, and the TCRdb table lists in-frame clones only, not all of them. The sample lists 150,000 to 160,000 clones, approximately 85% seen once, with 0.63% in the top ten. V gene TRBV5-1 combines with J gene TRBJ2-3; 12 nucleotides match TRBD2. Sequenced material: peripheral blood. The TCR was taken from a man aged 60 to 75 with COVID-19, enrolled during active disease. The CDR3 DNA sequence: TGCGCCAGCTCACTAGCGGGGGGCCGCAGCACAGATACGCAGTATTTT. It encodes CASSLAGGRSTDTQYF.